The sequence of this T cell receptor (beta chain) was determined in a study of blood T cell repertoires in COVID-19. As for the study in general: In each case, the material was cDNA or gDNA derived from T cells, B-cell-depleted T cells, or PBMCs.

V trimming: 8 bases; J trimming: 1 base; junction bases outside the gene matches: 3. The CDR3 totals 14 residues. Germline-derived CDR1 and CDR2 are MNHEY and SVGAGI. Clones were read by immunoSEQ multiplex PCR, and TCRdb kept only the in-frame ones, dropping some. The sample records around 260,000 clones, 80% to 85% being singletons. This chain joins TRBV6-5 and TRBJ2-2; 8 positions match TRBD1. The sequence was obtained from a person aged 70 to 79 with COVID-19, enrolled during active disease. The sample taken for sequencing was peripheral blood. CDR3 protein: CASGRGQNTGELFF. Written as DNA, the CDR3 is TGTGCCAGCGGCAGGGGGCAGAACACCGGGGAGCTGTTTTTT.